Listed below are T cell receptor beta chains from one sample, sequenced in a study of T cell changes during pregnancy in multiple sclerosis. Method: immunoSEQ multiplex PCR; TCRdb's copy keeps in-frame clones and lacks some. Of 90,000 to 150,000 clones listed, roughly 92% were seen once; the top ten hold approximately 6.2%. This specimen was peripheral blood, taken before pregnancy. Source of these receptors: a female donor with multiple sclerosis, enrolled in a pregnancy study. The CDR3 runs from the conserved cysteine through the conserved F or W. The D gene is left open where the match is weak. Not all rows give a size; the values are once, few, many and, for expanded clones, a class.

D: NA
V: TRBV5-5
J: TRBJ1-1
size: NA
DNA: TGTGCCAGCAGCTTGGCTAGGGGGAACACTGAAGCTTTCTTT
CDR3: CASSLARGNTEAFF

D: TRBD2
V: TRBV19
J: TRBJ2-5
size: NA
DNA: TGTGCCAGTAGCCCTTTAGCGGGAGGCTCCTGGGAGACCCAGTACTTC
CDR3: CASSPLAGGSWETQYF

D: NA
V: TRBV5-6
J: TRBJ2-2
size: NA
DNA: TGTGCCAGCAGCTTTGGATCCTCGGGGGGGGAGCTGTTTTTT
CDR3: CASSFGSSGGELFF

D: TRBD2
V: TRBV6-5
J: TRBJ2-1
size: NA
DNA: TGTGCCAGCAGTCATCGACTAGCGGTAAACAATGAGCAGTTCTTC
CDR3: CASSHRLAVNNEQFF

D: TRBD1
V: TRBV5-1
J: TRBJ2-6
size: NA
DNA: TGCGCCAGCAACGGGGACAGAGTCTCTGGGGCCAACGTCCTGACTTTC
CDR3: CASNGDRVSGANVLTF

D: NA
V: TRBV11-2
J: TRBJ1-1
size: NA
DNA: TGTGCCAGCACCGGGGGGCCCTCTATGGGAGCTTTCTTT
CDR3: CASTGGPSMGAFF

D: TRBD1
V: TRBV6-6
J: TRBJ1-1
size: NA
DNA: TGTGCCAGCAGTTATCCAAGGGGGCGACAGAACACTGAAGCTTTCTTT
CDR3: CASSYPRGRQNTEAFF

D: NA
V: TRBV27
J: TRBJ1-6
size: NA
DNA: TGTGCCAGCAGTTTAGGGACTCCTAGGACCTATAATTCACCCCTCCACTTT
CDR3: CASSLGTPRTYNSPLHF

D: NA
V: TRBV2
J: TRBJ1-4
size: once
DNA: TGTGCCAGCCAGGGGTCAACTAATGAAAAACTGTTTTTT
CDR3: CASQGSTNEKLFF

D: NA
V: TRBV27
J: TRBJ2-7
size: NA
DNA: TGTGCCAGCAGTTTAGGGTCAGGGGCGTCCTACGAGCAGTACTTC
CDR3: CASSLGSGASYEQYF

D: TRBD1
V: TRBV2
J: TRBJ1-5
size: NA
DNA: TGTGCCAGCAGTGACGACAGGGTGGATCAGCCCCAGCATTTT
CDR3: CASSDDRVDQPQHF

D: NA
V: TRBV28
J: TRBJ2-7
size: NA
DNA: TGTGCCACCGATCCCGTGGGAGGACAGGCGACCTACGAGCAGTACTTC
CDR3: CATDPVGGQATYEQYF

D: NA
V: TRBV18
J: TRBJ2-2
size: NA
DNA: TGTGCCAGCTCACCGTCCGCGGGTAACACCGGGGAGCTGTTTTTT
CDR3: CASSPSAGNTGELFF

D: TRBD1
V: TRBV13
J: TRBJ2-1
size: once
DNA: TGTGCCAGCAGCTCGCGGACAGGGGGCTTTGCCTCCTACAATGAGCAGTTCTTC
CDR3: CASSSRTGGFASYNEQFF

D: TRBD2
V: TRBV27
J: TRBJ2-3
size: NA
DNA: TGTGCCAGCACCGTAAGCGGGAGGGGGACAGATACGCAGTATTTT
CDR3: CASTVSGRGTDTQYF